This is a list of T cell receptor beta chains from one sample in a study of low-dose radiotherapy and immunotherapy resistance in tumors. From the reads, TCRdb called clonotypes with MiXCR, one entry per CDR3 protein. The data contain tens of thousands of distinct CDR3 sequences, over 15% of them singletons. Material: PBMCs, obtained before treatment. The source is a male donor with prostate cancer. Both conserved end residues are part of each CDR3. The D gene is left open where the match is weak. A row's size may be missing; if present it is once, few, many or a size class.

d_call j_call clone_size v_call cdr3_aa cdr3_nt
NA TRBJ2-5 NA TRBV24-1 CATSVWGRETQYF TGTGCCACCAGTGTTTGGGGTAGGGAGACCCAGTACTTC
NA TRBJ1-6 few TRBV7-2 CASSLALLGAPLHF TGTGCCAGCAGCTTAGCCCTCTTGGGGGCACCCCTCCACTTT
NA TRBJ2-7 many TRBV5-1 CASSLALSRTRGEQYF TGCGCCAGCAGCTTGGCCCTCTCCAGGACCAGAGGGGAGCAGTACTTC
NA TRBJ2-3 many TRBV15 CATSRDAQARTDTQYF TGTGCCACCAGCAGAGATGCCCAGGCGCGCACAGATACGCAGTATTTT
NA TRBJ1-4 once TRBV3-1 CASSHHRGEEKLFF TGTGCCAGCAGCCATCACCGGGGTGAGGAAAAACTGTTTTTT
NA TRBJ1-1 many TRBV3-1 CASSPIPGGEAFF TGTGCCAGCAGCCCCATCCCCGGGGGGGAAGCTTTCTTT
TRBD1 TRBJ2-2 many TRBV28 CASKTGVGELFF TGTGCCAGCAAAACAGGGGTCGGGGAGCTGTTTTTT
TRBD2 TRBJ2-1 many TRBV7-8 CASSHSTGGMEQFF TGTGCCAGCAGCCACTCGACGGGGGGTATGGAGCAGTTCTTC
TRBD1 TRBJ1-2 many TRBV14 CASSFDPGQVGYTF TGTGCCAGCAGCTTCGACCCAGGACAGGTTGGCTACACCTTC
NA TRBJ1-1 NA TRBV5-1 CASSQYGYTEAFF TGCGCCAGCAGCCAATATGGTTACACTGAAGCTTTCTTT
NA TRBJ1-2 many TRBV7-2 CASSLGYRPPLNYGYTF TGTGCCAGCAGCTTAGGGTACAGGCCACCCTTAAACTATGGCTACACCTTC
NA TRBJ1-2 NA TRBV5-1 CASSDERGGGQSYTF TGCGCCAGCAGCGACGAGCGTGGTGGCGGTCAGAGCTACACCTTC
TRBD1 TRBJ1-2 many TRBV4-1 CASTSQGVEGYTF TGCGCCAGCACCTCTCAGGGGGTGGAGGGCTACACCTTC
TRBD2 TRBJ2-5 many TRBV5-4 CASSDQRAGGETQYF TGTGCCAGCAGCGACCAACGAGCGGGGGGTGAGACCCAGTACTTC
NA TRBJ1-5 NA TRBV11-2 CASSPGPRGPQHF TGTGCCAGCAGCCCCGGACCGAGGGGGCCCCAGCATTTT
TRBD2 TRBJ2-1 many TRBV5-1 CASSSGTSGGLNEQFF TGCGCCAGCAGCTCTGGGACTAGCGGGGGTTTAAATGAGCAGTTCTTC
NA TRBJ2-5 many TRBV29-1 CSVARGHMLQETQYF TGCAGCGTTGCGAGGGGACACATGCTCCAAGAGACCCAGTACTTC
NA TRBJ2-3 many TRBV14 CASSPPWGRGSTDTQYF TGTGCCAGCAGCCCGCCTTGGGGCCGGGGGAGCACAGATACGCAGTATTTT
TRBD2 TRBJ2-3 many TRBV7-2 CASSLSLAGNTDTQYF TGTGCCAGCAGCTTATCCCTAGCGGGGAACACAGATACGCAGTATTTT
NA TRBJ1-4 many TRBV4-1 CASSQTPGPGGEKLFF TGCGCCAGCAGCCAAACGCCGGGCCCGGGTGGCGAAAAACTGTTTTTT
TRBD2 TRBJ2-3 few TRBV12-3/TRBV12-4 CASSLERDGTDTQYF TGTGCCAGCAGTTTGGAGCGGGACGGCACAGATACGCAGTATTTT
NA TRBJ2-1 many TRBV5-6 CASSLFGAVEQFF TGTGCCAGCAGCTTGTTCGGGGCGGTTGAGCAGTTCTTC
NA TRBJ1-4 many TRBV7-9 CASSPPRVQADEKLFF TGTGCCAGCAGCCCCCCACGGGTCCAGGCAGATGAAAAACTGTTTTTT
NA TRBJ2-1 many TRBV10-2 CASEDSLNEQFF TGCGCCAGCGAGGACAGCCTCAATGAGCAGTTCTTC
NA TRBJ1-5 many TRBV19 CASTRGVGASNQPQHF TGTGCCAGTACTCGAGGCGTGGGGGCCTCCAATCAGCCCCAGCATTTT
NA TRBJ2-7 NA TRBV6-1 CASRTSRVTYEQYF TGTGCCAGCAGGACCTCGCGGGTCACCTACGAGCAGTACTTC
NA TRBJ2-1 NA TRBV7-2 CASSLLALSSYNEQFF TGTGCCAGCAGCTTATTAGCATTAAGCTCCTACAATGAGCAGTTCTTC
NA TRBJ2-3 many TRBV7-2 CASSWGRVVVGTDTQYF TGTGCCAGCAGCTGGGGAAGGGTTGTGGTTGGCACAGATACGCAGTATTTT